These 3 T cell receptor beta chains share one sample of origin, sequenced in a study of cytomegalovirus exposure and HLA in healthy donors. The PCR employed 60 Vbeta primers together with 13 Jbeta primers. Data came from immunoSEQ multiplex PCR; TCRdb stores just in-frame clones and leaves some out. The sample records 150,000 to 200,000 clones, 75% being singletons. Sequenced sample: PBMCs. The receptors come from a man aged 18-30 years in good health and CMV-seropositive.

The chain is built from TRBV7-2 and TRBJ2-7; D remains ambiguous. V lost 5 bases to trimming and J lost 2 bases, with 10 bases between them. The CDR3 has 13 amino acids. From germline, CDR1 is SGHTA and CDR2 FQGNSA. This chain's CDR3 is CASSPAQAYEQYF. CDR3 bases: TGTGCCAGCAGCCCGGCGCAGGCCTACGAGCAGTACTTC.

The V gene is TRBV27, the J gene TRBJ2-7, with 10 bases matching TRBD2. The germline V gene has CDR1 MNHEY and CDR2 SMNVEV (reference sequence). The CDR3 has 16 residues. Trimming removed 11 bases from V and 2 bases from J; junction bases left unmatched: 15. The CDR3 DNA reads as TGTGCCTTCGGACTAGCGGATCTCTTAGCCGCCTACGAGCAGTACTTC. It is translated as CAFGLADLLAAYEQYF.

This rearrangement joins TRBV28 to TRBJ2-7; D is uncertain. Germline CDR1 is MDHEN and CDR2 is SYDVKM. This CDR3 has 12 residues. The V and J ends lost 11 bases and 3 bases respectively, with 14 bases between them. CDR3 sequence: CASRWSNYEQYF. In DNA, the CDR3 is TGTGCCTCCCGCTGGTCTAACTACGAGCAGTACTTC. Full variable domain (rest looked up from reference TRBV28 and TRBJ2-7): DVKVTQSSRYLVKRTGEKVFLECVQDMDHENMFWYRQDPGLGLRLIYFSYDVKMKEKGDIPEGYSVSREKKERFSLILESASTNQTSMYLCASRWSNYEQYFGPGTRLTVT.